This T cell receptor beta chain was obtained from a study of response to subunit inactivated influenza vaccine. Study observations and caveats: It was suggested by the authors that few new T cells are recruited by each seasonal influenza vaccination.

This clonotype was counted at least ten times. Its antigen is not identified. TCRdb fed the RT-PCR reads into MiXCR, producing one record per CDR3 protein. The sample has approximately 490,000 distinct CDR3 sequences; approximately 7.2% are singletons. Trimming removed 6 bases from V and 4 bases from J; junction bases left unmatched: 9. CDR3 length: 15 residues. The material sequenced was PBMCs from blood, taken 23 months after vaccination. The clonotype was recovered from a man between 50 and 70 years old who received an inactivated influenza vaccine. This sequence joins TRBV12-3 or TRBV12-4 and TRBJ1-5; 7 nucleotides agree with TRBD1. The CDR3 coding sequence is TGTGCCAGCAGGCCACAGGGGATGGGTAATCAGCCCCAGCATTTT. Translation: CASRPQGMGNQPQHF.